This paragraph reports one TCR beta chain. What it binds is not known. V was trimmed by 1 base and J by 4 bases, leaving 13 bases between them. The CDR3 is made up of 16 amino acids. CDR1 is LNHDA and CDR2 is SQIVND in the germline V gene (reference sequence). Those patients who had chemo-refractory metastatic non-small-cell lung cancer were given focal radiation along with CTLA-4 blockade through ipilimumab. These data belong to a study of radiotherapy plus CTLA-4 blockade in lung cancer. Overall study results and limits: The best prediction of response reportedly came from early blood T cell clone dynamics, with interferon-beta.

Sequencing was performed with immunoSEQ multiplex PCR; in TCRdb, only in-frame clones are kept and a portion is missing. Found here are about 50,000 clones, roughly 86% of them singletons; the top ten hold more than 4.5%. The receptor's source is a human donor with non-small cell lung cancer whose response to radiotherapy plus ipilimumab could not be evaluated. The sequencing used peripheral blood, collected from a patient treated with radiotherapy plus ipilimumab. The chain uses TRBV19 and TRBJ2-2; weak D call: TRBD1 (7 bases). CDR3 amino acids: CASSIGAGGSTGELFF. CDR3 sequence (DNA): TGTGCCAGTAGTATAGGGGCAGGGGGGAGCACCGGGGAGCTGTTTTTT.